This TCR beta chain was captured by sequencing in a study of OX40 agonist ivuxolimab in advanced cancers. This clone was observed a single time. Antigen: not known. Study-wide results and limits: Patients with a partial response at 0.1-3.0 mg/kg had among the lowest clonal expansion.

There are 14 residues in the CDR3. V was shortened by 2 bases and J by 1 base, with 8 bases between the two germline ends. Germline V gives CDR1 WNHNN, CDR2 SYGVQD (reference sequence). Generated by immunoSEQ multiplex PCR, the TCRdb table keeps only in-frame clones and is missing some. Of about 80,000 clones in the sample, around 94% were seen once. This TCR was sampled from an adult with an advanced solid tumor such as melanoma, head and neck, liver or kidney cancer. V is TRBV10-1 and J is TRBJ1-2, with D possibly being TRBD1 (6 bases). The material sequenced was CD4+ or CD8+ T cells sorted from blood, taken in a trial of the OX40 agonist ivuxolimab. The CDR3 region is CASSENRVNYGYTF. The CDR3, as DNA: TGCGCCAGCAGTGAGAACAGGGTTAACTATGGCTACACCTTC.